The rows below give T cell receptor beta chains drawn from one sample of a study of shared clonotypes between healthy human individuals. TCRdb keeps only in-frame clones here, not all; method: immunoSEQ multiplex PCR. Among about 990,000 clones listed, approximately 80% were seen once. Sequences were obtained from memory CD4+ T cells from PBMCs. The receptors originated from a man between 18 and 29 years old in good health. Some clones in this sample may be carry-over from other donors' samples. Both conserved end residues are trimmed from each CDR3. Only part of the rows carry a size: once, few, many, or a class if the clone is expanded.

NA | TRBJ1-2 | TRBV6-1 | ASSAGKYGYT
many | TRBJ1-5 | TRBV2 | ASSQRTINQPQH
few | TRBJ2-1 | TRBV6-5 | ASKVAGGPYNEQF
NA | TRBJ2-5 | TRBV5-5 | ASSWTGGEETQY
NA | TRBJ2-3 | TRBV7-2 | ASSFLAASTDTQY
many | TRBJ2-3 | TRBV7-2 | ASSLGSSSGVTQY
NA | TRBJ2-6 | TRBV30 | AWRAPRASGANVLT
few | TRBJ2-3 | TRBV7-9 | ASSLASGGTDTQY
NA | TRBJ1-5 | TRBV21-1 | ASSKAVGRGSICNQPQH
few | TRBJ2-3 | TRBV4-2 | ASSQSGAGGTDTQY
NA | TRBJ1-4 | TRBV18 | ASSPPKVEKLF
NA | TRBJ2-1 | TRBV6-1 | ASSRVTYNEQF
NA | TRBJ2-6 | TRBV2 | ASSPTSGGVSSGANVLT
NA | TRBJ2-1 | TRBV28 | ASSLWASGRAYNEQF
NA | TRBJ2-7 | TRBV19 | ASTGFRDEQY
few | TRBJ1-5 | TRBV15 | ATSGPQGGGQPQH
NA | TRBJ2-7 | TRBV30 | AWSRKLAANYEQY
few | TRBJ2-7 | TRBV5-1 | ASSLDLYEQY
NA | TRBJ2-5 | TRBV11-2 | ASSLGRDQETQY
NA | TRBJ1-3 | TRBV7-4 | ASSKTKKRSKGSSGNTIY
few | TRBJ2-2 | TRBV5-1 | ASSLGTSGTGELF
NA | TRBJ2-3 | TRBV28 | ASSTPSGGTDTQY
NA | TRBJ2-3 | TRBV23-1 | ASRAGRPPPDTQY
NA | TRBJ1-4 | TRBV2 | ASSEQGPHLF
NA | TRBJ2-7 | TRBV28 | ASSPILERDEQY
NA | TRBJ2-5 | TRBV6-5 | ASRGDQETQY
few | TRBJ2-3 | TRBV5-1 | ASSWGREGTDTQY
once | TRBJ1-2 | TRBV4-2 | ASSQDNRAGYT
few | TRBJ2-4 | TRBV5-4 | ASSSRDGGQNIQY
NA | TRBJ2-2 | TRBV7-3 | ASSPWSSGTNTGELF
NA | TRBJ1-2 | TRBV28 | ASSRQLANYGYT
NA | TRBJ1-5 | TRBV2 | ASTRGESQPQH
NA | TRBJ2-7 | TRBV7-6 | ASDKSSWREDYEQY
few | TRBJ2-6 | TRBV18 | ASSPQGVAGANVLT
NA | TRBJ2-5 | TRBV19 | ASSSSGSQETQY